This T cell receptor beta chain is from a study of T cell responses to AZD1222 COVID-19 vaccine. The CDR3 sequence is 15 residues long. With V trimmed by 5 bases and J by 4 bases, 7 bases remained unmatched. Germline-derived CDR1 and CDR2 are SGDLS and YYNGEE. The study's findings and limits: Targets within unmutated variant regions were reportedly found for nearly half of spike-specific TCRs. Seropositivity was recorded at baseline in only 6 or 7 AZD1222 recipients.

About this clone itself: What it binds is not known.

Clones were read by immunoSEQ multiplex PCR, and TCRdb kept only the in-frame ones, dropping some. This table has fewer than 150,000 clones, roughly 90% appearing once. The rearrangement joins TRBV9 to TRBJ1-4; 8 nucleotides match TRBD1. The sample here was peripheral blood, taken 28 days after the second AZD1222 dose. The origin of this receptor is an adult who received the AZD1222 COVID-19 vaccine. CDR3 region: CASSFQGQVNEKLFF. DNA for the CDR3: TGTGCCAGCAGTTTTCAGGGACAGGTTAATGAAAAACTGTTTTTT.